The T cell receptor (beta chain) described here comes from a study of HIV-infected patients and healthy controls. Study results and limitations: HIV-associated CDR3 frequencies dropped significantly during therapy; CMV-associated ones, mostly rising, changed nonsignificantly. In healthy controls, MAIT alpha CDR3s were common; in HIV+ repertoires, severely depleted.

All unsorted peripheral T cells were captured because whole blood was used without fractionation. About this clonotype itself: Its antigen remains unknown.

Alpha and beta constant-region primers primed reverse transcription of around 500 ng RNA. Separate chain-specific third strand synthesis with multiplexing indices produced the alpha and beta libraries. Each molecule carried a 12-nucleotide identifier made of two joined random hexamers added before amplification. TCRdb independently ran MiXCR on the 5' RACE reads; one entry per CDR3 protein. This sample carries over 15,000 distinct CDR3 sequences, approximately 9% of them seen once, and the ten largest clones take about 2.5%. The CDR3 consists of 12 residues. The germline V and J ends were trimmed by 3 bases and 9 bases, with 9 bases remaining between them. The germline V gene has CDR1 LGHDT and CDR2 YNNKEL (reference sequence).

The rearrangement uses TRBV3-1 and TRBJ1-5; no reliable D call. This TCR came from an adult in good health. Sequencing was carried out using blood. CDR3 nucleotide sequence: TGTGCCAGCAGCCACTTAGGGTCGCCCCAGCATTTT. It is translated as CASSHLGSPQHF.